What follows are 22 T cell receptor beta chains derived from one specimen sequenced in a study of T cell responses to AZD1222 COVID-19 vaccine. TCRdb's copy holds only in-frame clones and misses some; the assay was immunoSEQ multiplex PCR. The profile shows around 99,000 clones, around 94% of them singletons. Sequenced here: peripheral blood, sampled on day 0 of AZD1222 vaccination. The receptor set was obtained from an adult in good health.

The chain couples TRBV20-1 to TRBJ1-2; D is possibly TRBD1 (5 bases). The CDR3 extends over 11 amino acids. V was pared by 7 bases and J by 3 bases, with 9 bases between. Germline V CDR1 and CDR2: DFQATT, SNEGSKA (reference sequence). The CDR3 loop is CSVSRDYGYTF. The CDR3 coding sequence is TGCAGTGTCAGCAGGGACTATGGCTACACCTTC.

The chain has TRBV9 and TRBJ2-3; tentatively, D is TRBD1 or TRBD2 (5 bases each). With 4 bases removed from V and 7 bases from J, the gap between germline ends came to 16 bases. In germline, CDR1 is SGDLS, CDR2 YYNGEE. This CDR3 comprises 14 residues. The CDR3 loop reads CASSPRDPGNTQYF. CDR3 sequence (DNA): TGTGCCAGCAGCCCACGGGACCCCGGGAATACGCAGTATTTT.

The rearrangement links TRBV7-8 to TRBJ1-1; D ambiguous. Germline assignment: CDR1 SGHVS and CDR2 FQNEAQ. Trimming took 1 base from V and 0 from J, leaving 6 bases between them. The CDR3 is 14 amino acids. The CDR3 sequence: CASSLGELNTEAFF. The CDR3 DNA reads TGTGCCAGCAGCTTAGGGGAATTGAACACTGAAGCTTTCTTT.

V and J are TRBV28 and TRBJ1-6; tentative D call: TRBD1 (5 bases). Germline V lookup: CDR1 MDHEN, CDR2 SYDVKM. Trimming shortened V by 3 bases and J by 8 bases, and 11 bases separated the two germline ends. CDR3 length: 14 amino acids. The CDR3 DNA sequence: TGTGCCAGCAGTTTTTCAGGGTTGGATTCACCCCTCCACTTT. Its protein product is CASSFSGLDSPLHF.

The rearrangement links TRBV4-3 to TRBJ1-1; a weak D match, TRBD1 (5 bases). The CDR3 runs 11 residues. V lost 5 bases and J 12 bases, leaving 13 bases between the germline ends. The germline V gene has CDR1 LGHNA and CDR2 YSLEER. CDR3 sequence reads: CASSGGGLPFF. CDR3 DNA sequence: TGCGCCAGCAGCGGGGGTGGATTGCCTTTCTTT.

V and J are TRBV6-1 and TRBJ1-1; the D gene is possibly TRBD1 (6 bases). CDR1 is MNHNS and CDR2 is SASEGT in the germline V gene. The CDR3 is made up of 18 amino acids. V gave up 2 bases and J gave up 1 base, with 20 bases separating them. The CDR3 region is CASSEPPPGQDGNTEAFF. In DNA form, the CDR3 reads TGTGCCAGCAGTGAACCCCCGCCGGGACAAGACGGGAACACTGAAGCTTTCTTT.

This sequence joins TRBV6-1 and TRBJ2-1, with 7 nucleotides matching TRBD2. The CDR3 runs to 17 residues. V shed 4 bases, J shed 4 bases, and the junction held 13 bases outside the gene matches. The germline CDR1 and CDR2 sequences are MNHNS and SASEGT. CDR3 sequence reads: CASSVLAGLADYNEQFF. The CDR3 DNA is TGTGCCAGCAGTGTGTTGGCGGGCCTAGCGGATTACAATGAGCAGTTCTTC.

The V call is TRBV7-8, the J call TRBJ2-1; TRBD2 matches 9 bases. CDR3 length equals 15 residues. Germline CDR1 and CDR2: SGHVS and FQNEAQ. V lost 5 bases, J lost 3 bases, and 5 bases stayed unmatched. The CDR3 region is CASSHSSGVYNEQFF. CDR3 sequence (DNA): TGTGCCAGCAGCCATTCTAGCGGGGTCTACAATGAGCAGTTCTTC.

This clone was observed a single time. The chain recombines TRBV19 with TRBJ1-2; a weak D match, TRBD1 (6 bases). Trimming cost V 0 bases and J 3 bases, with 14 bases left between them. The germline CDR1 and CDR2 sequences are LNHDA and SQIVND (reference sequence). The CDR3 has 16 amino acids. The CDR3 coding sequence is TGTGCCAGTAGTATAGATTCCAGGGGCTACGACTATGGCTACACCTTC. Protein product: CASSIDSRGYDYGYTF.

The rearrangement joins TRBV18 to TRBJ1-1, with TRBD1 matching 12 bases. V lost 3 bases to trimming and J lost 2 bases; unmatched junction nucleotides: 4. This CDR3 contains 16 residues. Germline V lookup: CDR1 KGHSH, CDR2 LQKENI. The DNA of the CDR3 is TGTGCCAGCTCACCGGGACAGGGGGCCCGCAACACTGAAGCTTTCTTT. It encodes CASSPGQGARNTEAFF.

V gene TRBV29-1 combines with J gene TRBJ2-1, with 10 bases aligning to TRBD1. CDR1 is SQVTM, CDR2 ANQGSEA, per germline. This CDR3 is built from 14 residues. V gave up 7 bases and J gave up 6 bases; unmatched junction bases: 9. In DNA form, the CDR3 reads TGCAGCGCCACCCCCGGGACAGGGGTCAATGAGCAGTTCTTC. This encodes CSATPGTGVNEQFF.

The chain uses TRBV18 and TRBJ2-3; no firm D call. CDR3 length equals 17 residues. Germline V lookup: CDR1 KGHSH, CDR2 LQKENI. V gave up 3 bases and J gave up 2 bases, with 18 bases separating them. This chain's CDR3 is CASSPPVALIDTDTQYF. In nucleotides, the CDR3 is TGTGCCAGCTCACCTCCAGTGGCGTTAATAGACACAGATACGCAGTATTTT.

Comments on this clone: The same CDR3 can be traced to other DNA sequences in this sample. The genes are TRBV5-6 and TRBJ2-5; D is unclear. The CDR3 totals 12 residues. Trimming cost V 0 bases and J 3 bases, with 3 bases left between them. Germline CDR1 SGHDT, CDR2 YYEEEE. The CDR3 sequence: CASSLGEETQYF. The CDR3 bases are TGTGCCAGCAGCTTGGGAGAAGAGACCCAGTACTTC.

The chain combines TRBV2 with TRBJ2-7; 8 bases match TRBD1. The V and J ends lost 6 bases and 1 base, in that order; junction bases with no gene match: 8. The CDR3 loop spans 15 amino acids. CDR1 and CDR2 (germline): SNHLY, FYNNEI. The CDR3 sequence is CASRLDRAYSYEQYF. The CDR3 DNA follows: TGTGCCAGCAGGCTGGACAGGGCCTATTCCTACGAGCAGTACTTC.

The chain links TRBV29-1 to TRBJ2-1; 7 nucleotides line up with TRBD2. Looked up from germline, CDR1 is SQVTM and CDR2 is ANQGSEA. CDR3 length: 15 residues. The junction had 18 bases not matched to a gene; V was cut back by 7 bases and J by 9 bases. The CDR3 sequence: CSASRGGRFDGEQFF. DNA for the CDR3: TGCAGCGCTAGTCGGGGCGGGAGATTTGATGGTGAGCAGTTCTTC.

The rearrangement joins TRBV9 to TRBJ1-3; possibly TRBD1 for D (5 bases). The germline V and J ends were trimmed by 0 bases and 0 bases, with 16 bases remaining between them. The CDR3 extends over 18 amino acids. From germline, CDR1 is SGDLS and CDR2 YYNGEE. CDR3 DNA sequence: TGTGCCAGCAGCGTAGACGCGGGTGGGGGGTACTCTGGAAACACCATATATTTT. Translated, it gives CASSVDAGGGYSGNTIYF.

To note about this clone: An end of the junction does not agree with germline; a read error may underlie this. The chain combines TRBV7-7 with TRBJ2-1; 9 nucleotides agree with TRBD1. Germline CDR1 is SSHAT and CDR2 is FNYEAQ (reference sequence). The CDR3 loop spans 16 amino acids. The DNA for the CDR3 is TGTGCTAGCAGCCCCGGCGGACAGGGGCCCTACAATGAGCAGTTCTTC. Encoded protein: CASSPGGQGPYNEQFF.

The chain employs TRBV27 and TRBJ1-5, with D tentatively TRBD1 (5 bases). Germline V gene sequence: CDR1 MNHEY, CDR2 SMNVEV (reference sequence). With 0 bases removed from V and 7 bases from J, the gap between germline ends came to 10 bases. The CDR3 totals 14 residues. The CDR3 nucleotides are TGTGCCAGCAGTTTATCGGGGGTTAGGCAGCCCCAGCATTTT. It is translated as CASSLSGVRQPQHF.

The V gene is TRBV30, the J gene TRBJ2-1; the match to TRBD1 covers 9 bases. The germline CDR1 and CDR2 sequences are GTSNPN and SVGIG (reference sequence). Losses at the gene ends were 3 bases for V and 9 bases for J; bases not matched to a gene: 3. This CDR3 region has 12 residues. CDR3 sequence: CAWSMTGGEQFF. In DNA, the CDR3 is TGTGCCTGGAGCATGACAGGGGGTGAGCAGTTCTTC.

This rearrangement joins TRBV6-4 to TRBJ2-1; D is unresolved. The CDR3 runs to 15 residues. Germline lookup yields CDR1 MRHNA and CDR2 SNTAGT. Trimming pared 0 bases from V and 3 bases from J, leaving 9 bases between. The CDR3 region is CASSDSAGDYNEQFF. The CDR3 DNA sequence: TGTGCCAGCAGTGACTCGGCAGGAGACTACAATGAGCAGTTCTTC.

J is TRBJ1-1 and V is TRBV11-2, with D unresolved. Germline CDR1 and CDR2: SGHAT and FQNNGV. This CDR3 region has 14 residues. V was shortened by 6 bases and J by 4 bases, with 15 bases between the two germline ends. CDR3 coding DNA: TGTGCCAGCAGGCCCCAGTTTAGGAGCACTGAAGCTTTCTTT. Translated: CASRPQFRSTEAFF.

The V gene is TRBV2, the J gene TRBJ1-5; 7 bases align to TRBD1. Unmatched junction bases numbered 15, after V lost 4 bases and J lost 0 bases. Germline CDR1 and CDR2: SNHLY and FYNNEI. This CDR3 contains 19 residues. The CDR3 DNA reads as TGTGCCAGCAGTGGACACCGGGACAGTCCCGTTTATAGCAATCAGCCCCAGCATTTT. This sequence encodes CASSGHRDSPVYSNQPQHF.